This is a list of T cell receptor beta chains from one sample in a study of cytomegalovirus exposure and HLA in healthy donors. Sequencing used immunoSEQ multiplex PCR; TCRdb keeps in-frame clones, though not all of them. Here the sample spans 200,000 to 250,000 clones, more than 60% being singletons. The sequenced material came from PBMCs. These receptors originate from a woman in her sixties in good health and CMV-seropositive. The CDR3 runs from the conserved cysteine through the conserved F or W. The order of the fields is D gene, V gene, J gene, clone size, CDR3 protein, CDR3 DNA. D genes are given only for firm matches. Clone size is shown for a subset of rows, as once, few, many or a class of expanded clone.

-	TRBV19	TRBJ1-1	-	CASSIKTANTEAFF	TGTGCCAGTAGTATAAAGACAGCGAACACTGAAGCTTTCTTT
-	TRBV4-3	TRBJ1-2	-	CASSQLEQGYYGYTF	TGCGCCAGCAGCCAGTTAGAGCAGGGTTACTATGGCTACACCTTC
TRBD2	TRBV2	TRBJ2-5	-	CASATSGIQETQYF	TGTGCCAGCGCCACTAGCGGGATCCAAGAGACCCAGTACTTC
TRBD2	TRBV10-3	TRBJ2-3	-	CATLAGVEPDTQYF	TGTGCCACCCTAGCGGGAGTTGAGCCAGATACGCAGTATTTT
TRBD2	TRBV5-1	TRBJ2-2	-	CASTPAGAGVTGELFF	TGCGCCAGCACCCCGGCTGGAGCGGGAGTCACCGGGGAGCTGTTTTTT
TRBD1	TRBV19	TRBJ1-1	few	CASSFGTADTEAFF	TGTGCCAGTAGTTTCGGGACAGCGGACACTGAAGCTTTCTTT
TRBD1	TRBV4-2	TRBJ2-7	-	CASSLASRTGDEQYF	TGTGCCAGCAGCCTCGCAAGCCGGACAGGGGACGAGCAGTACTTC
TRBD2	TRBV19	TRBJ2-3	-	CASSLPAGGAFAPQYF	TGTGCCAGTAGTCTGCCAGCGGGAGGGGCATTTGCGCCGCAGTATTTT
-	TRBV28	TRBJ1-1	few	CASSLTLTEAFF	TGTGCCAGCAGTTTGACTTTAACTGAAGCTTTCTTT
TRBD2	TRBV5-1	TRBJ2-3	-	CASSRTSLPDTQYF	TGCGCCAGCAGCCGGACTAGCCTGCCAGATACGCAGTATTTT
-	TRBV5-4	TRBJ2-1	-	CASSPAGGPPNEQFF	TGTGCCAGCAGCCCCGCCGGGGGTCCCCCCAATGAGCAGTTCTTC
-	TRBV5-1	TRBJ2-3	-	CASSSGLHTDTQYF	TGCGCCAGCAGTTCGGGACTGCACACAGATACGCAGTATTTT
-	TRBV30	TRBJ1-2	-	CAWSVQGDGYTF	TGTGCCTGGAGTGTACAGGGTGATGGCTACACCTTC
-	TRBV6-5	TRBJ1-4	-	CASSPQGATNEKLFF	TGTGCCAGCAGCCCACAGGGTGCAACTAATGAAAAACTGTTTTTT
TRBD2	TRBV28	TRBJ2-1	-	CASSFQRGGRDEQFF	TGTGCCAGCAGTTTTCAACGGGGGGGCCGGGATGAGCAGTTCTTC
-	TRBV6-5	TRBJ1-1	few	CASSYRVRGGNTEAFF	TGTGCCAGCAGTTATCGGGTCCGGGGTGGAAACACTGAAGCTTTCTTT
TRBD2	TRBV9	TRBJ2-3	once	CASSVGTSEEYTQYF	TGTGCCAGCAGCGTAGGGACTAGCGAGGAATATACGCAGTATTTT
-	TRBV5-4	TRBJ2-7	-	CAGRSQGSYEQYF	TGTGCCGGTCGAAGCCAGGGCTCCTACGAGCAGTACTTC
TRBD2	TRBV6-1	TRBJ2-1	-	CASSRTSLSQDEQFF	TGTGCCAGCAGCCGGACTAGCCTCTCCCAGGATGAGCAGTTCTTC
TRBD1	TRBV27	TRBJ1-2	-	CASSWSGTGGRGFNYGYTF	TGTGCCAGCAGTTGGTCCGGGACAGGGGGCCGCGGATTTAACTATGGCTACACCTTC
-	TRBV5-1	TRBJ1-2	-	CASSLFEEGYGYTF	TGCGCCAGCAGCTTGTTCGAGGAGGGCTATGGCTACACCTTC
-	TRBV5-4	TRBJ2-1	-	CASSPRTNVYNEQFF	TGTGCCAGCAGCCCGCGGACAAATGTCTACAATGAGCAGTTCTTC
TRBD1	TRBV5-1	TRBJ1-5	-	CASSLGPGQGAYQPQHF	TGCGCCAGCAGCTTGGGGCCGGGACAGGGGGCATATCAGCCCCAGCATTTT
-	TRBV7-6	TRBJ2-7	few	CASSPVPGLPYEQYF	TGTGCCAGCAGCCCAGTACCAGGGCTACCTTACGAGCAGTACTTC
TRBD2	TRBV7-2	TRBJ2-1	-	CASSPGLAGGDEQFF	TGTGCCAGCAGCCCAGGACTAGCGGGGGGCGATGAGCAGTTCTTC
-	TRBV27	TRBJ1-2	-	CASAMSGGNNYGYTF	TGTGCCAGCGCCATGTCGGGGGGTAATAACTATGGCTACACCTTC
TRBD1	TRBV6-5	TRBJ1-5	-	CASSYGQGGQPQHF	TGTGCCAGCAGTTACGGACAGGGTGGTCAGCCCCAGCATTTT
-	TRBV30	TRBJ1-2	-	CAWSLNRGYTF	TGTGCCTGGAGCCTCAACAGGGGCTACACCTTC
TRBD1	TRBV10-3	TRBJ1-4	-	CAIRSGQGGTNEKLFF	TGTGCCATCAGATCGGGACAGGGAGGAACTAATGAAAAACTGTTTTTT